The 26 T cell receptor beta chains reported below all come from one sample, sequenced in a study of spatial heterogeneity in lung cancer. Time point defined: sample taken at primary tumor resection. Sequencing covered unsorted whole RNA taken from tumor, nontumor lung or frozen PBMC. TCRdb reanalysed the 5' RACE reads using MiXCR and keeps one entry per CDR3 protein. The table lists 20,000 to 25,000 distinct CDR3 sequences, 5.5% to 7% of them singletons. This sample comprised PBMCs, obtained at surgery. These receptors were obtained from a male donor with early-stage non-small cell lung cancer.

In the case of this clonotype: Since a much larger clone is just one base distant, this may be a read error. The chain has TRBV10-3 and TRBJ1-6, with D hard to call. The CDR3 is 12 residues long. From germline, CDR1 is ENHRY and CDR2 SYGVKD. The CDR3 DNA is TGTGCCGTCAGTGACGCGAGTTCACCCCTCCACTTT. It codes for CAVSDASSPLHF.

This clonotype appeared many times. This chain links TRBV20-1 with TRBJ2-3; the match to TRBD2 covers 10 bases. CDR3 length equals 13 residues. Trimming removed 8 bases from V and 2 bases from J; junction bases left unmatched: 4. Germline V gene sequence: CDR1 DFQATT, CDR2 SNEGSKA (reference sequence). CDR3 DNA sequence: TGCAGTCTAGCGGGAGAAGACACAGATACGCAGTATTTT. Protein product: CSLAGEDTDTQYF.

In its sample, this clonotype ranks as medium-sized. In DNA, the CDR3 is TGTGCCACCAGCCCGCCAGGGGGGAACACTGAAGCTTTCTTT. Protein: CATSPPGGNTEAFF. This rearrangement joins TRBV15 to TRBJ1-1; 7 bases fit TRBD1. The CDR3 extends over 14 amino acids. Per the germline V gene, CDR1 is LNHNV and CDR2 is YYDKDF (reference sequence). The V gene end was trimmed by 5 bases and the J gene end by 1 base; junction bases not matched to a gene: 4.

V gene TRBV12-3 or TRBV12-4 combines with J gene TRBJ1-4; D is unresolved. This CDR3 is built from 14 residues. V was cut by 3 bases and J by 5 bases, with 10 bases left in between. This CDR3 reads CASSLLGMNEKLFF. The CDR3, as DNA: TGTGCCAGCAGTTTGTTGGGGATGAATGAAAAACTGTTTTTT.

The sample holds a few counts of this clonotype. The rearrangement joins TRBV19 to TRBJ2-7; 7 nucleotides line up with TRBD2. V lost 3 bases and J lost 0; bases outside the gene matches: 5. The CDR3 is 15 amino acids. Germline-derived CDR1 and CDR2 are LNHDA and SQIVND (reference sequence). CDR3 in amino acids: CASSIAGRHSYEQYF. For the CDR3, the DNA is TGTGCCAGTAGTATCGCCGGGAGGCACTCCTACGAGCAGTACTTC.

By its share, this clonotype is medium-sized. The genes are TRBV7-3 and TRBJ2-3; D may be TRBD2 (6 bases). The germline gives CDR1 SGHTA, CDR2 FQGTGA. V lost 2 bases to trimming and J lost 1 base, with 10 bases between them. This CDR3 is 15 amino acids long. CDR3 residues: CASSLQAGRTDTQYF. CDR3 in DNA: TGTGCCAGCAGCTTACAAGCGGGCCGCACAGATACGCAGTATTTT.

This clonotype has a count of ten or more. Here the CDR3 DNA reads TGTGCCAGCCCCAGGGGGGAAACCTACGAGCAGTACGTC. Translation gives CASPRGETYEQYV. V gene TRBV12-3 or TRBV12-4 combines with J gene TRBJ2-7; D perhaps matches TRBD1 (7 bases). V was clipped by 8 bases and J by 2 bases, with 13 bases between them. CDR3 length: 13 residues.

As DNA, the CDR3 is TGTGCCAGCAGTTTCAGGGGGGCAAGAGATACGCAGTATTTT. Translated: CASSFRGARDTQYF. This sequence joins TRBV27 and TRBJ2-3; D perhaps matches TRBD1 (7 bases). V was pared by 3 bases and J by 5 bases, with 12 bases between. Germline-derived CDR1 and CDR2 are MNHEY and SMNVEV (reference sequence). The CDR3 contains 14 residues.

A single count supports this clonotype. This chain connects TRBV2 to TRBJ2-6; TRBD2 is a possible D gene (6 bases). This CDR3 region has 14 residues. CDR1 SNHLY and CDR2 FYNNEI come from the germline V gene. Trimming stripped 4 bases from V and 2 bases from J, with 6 bases between. CDR3 nucleotide sequence: TGTGCCAGCAGTGGGGGGGCTGGGGCCAACGTCCTGACTTTC. This sequence encodes CASSGGAGANVLTF.

The chain is built from TRBV3-1 and TRBJ2-7, with D maybe TRBD1 (5 bases). This CDR3 has 11 residues. V shed 10 bases and J shed 5 bases, with 12 bases lying between them. Germline V gene lookup returns CDR1 LGHDT and CDR2 YNNKEL (reference sequence). CDR3 loop: CATLQGDEQYF. CDR3 bases: TGTGCCACCCTTCAGGGCGACGAGCAGTACTTC.

Ten or more counts support this clonotype. The CDR3 sequence is CATSDRATGEQFF. The DNA of the CDR3 is TGTGCCACCAGTGATCGCGCGACGGGGGAGCAGTTCTTC. This sequence joins TRBV24-1 and TRBJ2-1; TRBD2 is a possible D gene (5 bases). With 3 bases removed from V and 10 bases from J, the gap between germline ends came to 12 bases. Per the germline V gene, CDR1 is KGHDR and CDR2 is SFDVKD. The CDR3 consists of 13 residues.

Judged by abundance, this clonotype is medium-sized. The J gene is TRBJ2-1, the V gene TRBV2, with 11 positions matching TRBD2. Losses at the gene ends were 7 bases for V and 12 bases for J; bases not matched to a gene: 14. Germline lookup yields CDR1 SNHLY and CDR2 FYNNEI. This CDR3 is built from 15 residues. The CDR3 DNA reads as TGTGCCAGCACCACCCCGGCTAGCGGGAGGTCGGGGCAGTTCTTC. Its protein is CASTTPASGRSGQFF.

This clonotype showed up many times. The gene calls are TRBV10-3 and TRBJ1-2; unclear D gene. Trimming cost V 3 bases and J 2 bases, with 19 bases left between them. Germline V gene lookup returns CDR1 ENHRY and CDR2 SYGVKD. CDR3 size: 17 residues. DNA for the CDR3: TGTGCCATCAGTGACGGAGGCTTTCGAGGCAGGAACTATGGCTACACCTTC. Encoded protein: CAISDGGFRGRNYGYTF.

This clonotype was detected ten times or more. CDR3 coding DNA: TGCAGTGCTAGAGACGGGAGCCTCCTCCTGAACACTGAAGCTTTCTTT. Amino acid sequence: CSARDGSLLLNTEAFF. The rearrangement joins TRBV20-1 to TRBJ1-1; D gene ambiguous. Trimming removed 0 bases from V and 0 bases from J, with 14 bases in between. Germline CDR1 reads DFQATT; CDR2 reads SNEGSKA (reference sequence). This CDR3 spans 16 amino acids.

A few counts support this clonotype. The rearrangement uses TRBV9 and TRBJ1-1, with D hard to call. Germline-derived CDR1 and CDR2 are SGDLS and YYNGEE. The length of the CDR3 is 13 residues. The germline V and J ends were trimmed by 0 bases and 3 bases, with 6 bases remaining between them. The CDR3 DNA follows: TGTGCCAGCAGCGTAGACCAGCACACTGAAGCTTTCTTT. Translating it yields CASSVDQHTEAFF. The full variable domain, completed using reference TRBV9 and TRBJ1-1, is DSGVTQTPKHLITATGQRVTLRCSPRSGDLSVYWYQQSLDQGLQFLIQYYNGEERAKGNILERFSAQQFPDLHSELNLSSLELGDSALYFCASSVDQHTEAFFGQGTRLTVV.

CDR3 sequence (DNA): TGTGCCAGCAGCTCACGCATGGGACTAGCGGGAGACGAGCAGTACTTC. It is translated as CASSSRMGLAGDEQYF. The V gene is TRBV7-8, the J gene TRBJ2-7, with 14 bases fitting TRBD2. Germline V gene data show CDR1 as SGHVS and CDR2 as FQNEAQ. J was trimmed by 5 bases and V by 4 bases; bases with no gene match: 7. The CDR3 has 16 amino acids.

The chain combines TRBV7-9 with TRBJ2-1; 11 bases map to TRBD2. V shed 6 bases and J 8 bases; nucleotides not matched to a gene: 12. The CDR3 spans 16 residues. Germline CDR1 and CDR2: SEHNR and FQNEAQ (reference sequence). CDR3 coding DNA: TGTGCCAGCAGATCCCTTAGCGGGAGGGCGAACCATGAGCAGTTCTTC. Protein product: CASRSLSGRANHEQFF. Using reference TRBV7-9 and TRBJ2-1 for the parts outside the CDR3, the full variable domain is DTGVSQNPRHKITKRGQNVTFRCDPISEHNRLYWYRQTLGQGPEFLTYFQNEAQLEKSRLLSDRFSAERPKGSFSTLEIQRTEQGDSAMYLCASRSLSGRANHEQFFGPGTRLTVL.

Ten or more counts support this clonotype. Germline is not matched at one junction end, which may reflect a read error. The V call is TRBV28, the J call TRBJ2-3, with D uncertain. The V gene's germline CDR1 is MDHEN and CDR2 SYDVKM. The CDR3 extends over 13 amino acids. The CDR3 loop reads CASSSRTTPVPDF. The CDR3 DNA reads TGTGCCAGCAGTTCCCGGACGACCCCGGTACCGGATTTT.

This clonotype was counted ten times or more. The chain is built from TRBV10-1 and TRBJ1-1; D remains ambiguous. CDR1 and CDR2 (germline): WNHNN, SYGVQD (reference sequence). The CDR3 spans 13 residues. Trimming cost V 2 bases and J 3 bases, with 7 bases left between them. The CDR3 here is CASSEQAYTEAFF. Here the CDR3 DNA reads TGCGCCAGCAGTGAGCAAGCGTACACTGAAGCTTTCTTT.

This clonotype was seen at least ten times. The gene calls are TRBV2 and TRBJ2-1; 7 bases line up with TRBD2. Germline V gives CDR1 SNHLY, CDR2 FYNNEI. The CDR3 is 15 amino acids. V lost 1 base and J lost 3; bases outside the gene matches: 3. The CDR3 DNA follows: TGTGCCAGCAGTGAAGGGCTAGCGGTCTACAATGAGCAGTTCTTC. Its translation: CASSEGLAVYNEQFF.

In its sample, this clonotype was seen a few times. J is TRBJ2-5 and V is TRBV7-2, with TRBD1 matching over 11 bases. The J segment lost 2 bases and the V segment lost 6 bases, leaving 11 bases of the junction unmatched. The CDR3 consists of 17 residues. Germline V gene sequence: CDR1 SGHTA, CDR2 FQGNSA. CDR3 coding DNA: TGTGCCAGCAGGGGACAGGACAGGGGGCGAGGGCAAGAGACCCAGTACTTC. It codes for CASRGQDRGRGQETQYF.

This clonotype has a count of ten or more. The chain recombines TRBV19 with TRBJ2-3; 9 bases agree with TRBD2. Germline V gene data show CDR1 as LNHDA and CDR2 as SQIVND (reference sequence). Unmatched junction bases numbered 14, after V lost 9 bases and J lost 7 bases. The CDR3 covers 15 residues. CDR3 sequence (DNA): TGTGCCAGCAAAACGACTAGCGGTCCGGAGCATACGCAGTATTTT. This gives the protein CASKTTSGPEHTQYF.

V usage is TRBV18 and J usage is TRBJ2-1; 9 bases are shared with TRBD2. The germline V gene encodes CDR1 KGHSH and CDR2 LQKENI. The CDR3 contains 16 residues. Unmatched junction bases numbered 10, after V lost 1 base and J lost 9 bases. The CDR3 spells CASSPRRTSVTSEQFF. In nucleotides, the CDR3 is TGTGCCAGCTCACCACGTAGGACTAGCGTTACCAGTGAGCAGTTCTTC.

The chain is built from TRBV7-2 and TRBJ1-3; D gene uncertain. Looked up from germline, CDR1 is SGHTA and CDR2 is FQGNSA. CDR3 size: 15 residues. V shed 3 bases and J shed 0 bases, with 9 bases lying between them. The CDR3 here is CASSLSPGSGNTIYF. The DNA of the CDR3 is TGTGCCAGCAGCTTGAGTCCAGGCTCTGGAAACACCATATATTTT.

In its sample, this clonotype was seen many times. The J gene is TRBJ1-1, the V gene TRBV12-3 or TRBV12-4; 8 nucleotides agree with TRBD1. The CDR3 sequence is 15 residues long. V lost 4 bases to trimming and J lost 3 bases; unmatched junction nucleotides: 7. DNA of the CDR3: TGTGCCAGCAGTTCCTCCCGGACAGGGTACACTGAAGCTTTCTTT. Translation: CASSSSRTGYTEAFF.

This chain uses TRBV2 with TRBJ2-3; D is unclear. The CDR3 runs to 12 residues. Between the trimmed V and J ends, which lost 8 bases and 6 bases, there was a span of 12 bases. Per the germline V gene, CDR1 is SNHLY and CDR2 is FYNNEI. The CDR3 loop reads CASDGNTDTQYF. The CDR3 DNA reads as TGTGCCAGCGATGGGAACACGGATACGCAGTATTTT. Complete variable domain (other parts from reference TRBV2 and TRBJ2-3): EPEVTQTPSHQVTQMGQEVILRCVPISNHLYFYWYRQILGQKVEFLVSFYNNEISEKSEIFDDQFSVERPDGSNFTLKIRSTKLEDSAMYFCASDGNTDTQYFGPGTRLTVL.